The clone carrying this TCR beta chain was observed a handful of times. What it binds is not known. This entry is derived from a study of T cells after yellow fever vaccination. Study-level background: When fractions had low cell numbers, they were prepared with SMART-Seq v4 Ultra Low Input. Study outcomes and limitations: The study found a weaker secondary response that peaked faster, day 5 versus 15.

The V gene end was trimmed by 0 bases and the J gene end by 3 bases; junction bases not matched to a gene: 5. CDR3 size: 16 residues. CDR1 and CDR2 (germline): LGHNA, YSLEER. UMIs and a universal primer site were added when TCR cDNA was made by 5'RACE template switching. TCRdb called the 5' RACE reads again in MiXCR, with one record for every CDR3 protein. The sample holds about 350,000 distinct CDR3 sequences, about 8.3% seen once. The V and J genes are TRBV4-3 and TRBJ2-3; TRBD1 matches at 8 bases. Source: PBMCs, taken about 49 days after the first yellow fever vaccination. This clonotype originated in a man aged 18 to 29 who received the YFV17D yellow fever vaccine. The CDR3: CASSQDFRGLTDTQYF. CDR3 nucleotides: TGCGCCAGCAGCCAAGATTTCAGGGGGCTTACAGATACGCAGTATTTT.